This T cell receptor beta chain came from a study of T-cell memory formation after mild COVID-19. About the study: The two donors had largely donor-specific TCR clusters.

One entry per CDR3 protein, called by TCRdb with MiXCR from the 5' RACE reads. This table holds approximately 100,000 distinct CDR3 sequences, 11% found once. The study, taken as a whole, reports: Contracting clones from day 15 to 85 showed balanced CD4/CD8; later expanders favored CD4+. Those CD4+ clones that contracted were mainly in CM and EM (CD8+ ones in EMRA). There were some responding clones in pre-infection memory, which suggested that cross-reactive memory had joined.

In this sample, this clonotype turned up a few times. Antigen specificity is unknown. CDR1 and CDR2 (germline): SGHTA, FQGNSA. CDR3 size: 14 residues. The V gene end was trimmed by 6 bases and the J gene end by 9 bases; junction bases not matched to a gene: 7. The chain combines TRBV7-2 with TRBJ2-1, with 11 bases fitting TRBD2. This TCR was recovered from a man younger than 35 who had mild COVID-19 (a few samples of this study predate the infection). Cell type and time point are not known. Sequences were obtained from PBMCs or a T cell subset sorted from them (not recorded which). CDR3 protein: CASSSGGALGEQFF. For the CDR3, the DNA is TGTGCCAGCAGTAGCGGGGGGGCCCTCGGTGAGCAGTTCTTC.